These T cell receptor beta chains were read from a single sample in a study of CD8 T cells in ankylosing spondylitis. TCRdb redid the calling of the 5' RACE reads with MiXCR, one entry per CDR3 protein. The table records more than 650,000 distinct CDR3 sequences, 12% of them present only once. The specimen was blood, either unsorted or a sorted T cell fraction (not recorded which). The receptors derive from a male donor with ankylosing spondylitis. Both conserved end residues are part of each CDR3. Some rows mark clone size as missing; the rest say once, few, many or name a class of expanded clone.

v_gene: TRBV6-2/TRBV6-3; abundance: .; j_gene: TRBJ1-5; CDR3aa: CASSASGFLGNQPQHF
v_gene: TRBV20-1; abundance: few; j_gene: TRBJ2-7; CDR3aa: CSARDGVSSYEQYF
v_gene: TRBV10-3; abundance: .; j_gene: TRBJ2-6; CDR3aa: CAIRGRSSGANVLTF
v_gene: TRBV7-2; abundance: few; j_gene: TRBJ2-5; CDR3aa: CASSRRTGGLRETQYF
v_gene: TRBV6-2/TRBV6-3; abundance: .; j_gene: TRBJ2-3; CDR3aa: CASSKRAGLSDTQYF
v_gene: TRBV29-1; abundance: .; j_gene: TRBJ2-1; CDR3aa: CSVDTRSGLAGVEQFF
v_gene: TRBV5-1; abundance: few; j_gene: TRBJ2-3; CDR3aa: CASSPRTGLGDTQYF
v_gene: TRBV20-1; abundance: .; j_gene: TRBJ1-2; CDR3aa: CSASDNTGFYGYTF
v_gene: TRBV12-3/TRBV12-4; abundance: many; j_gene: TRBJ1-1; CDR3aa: CASSLVAGKTEAFF
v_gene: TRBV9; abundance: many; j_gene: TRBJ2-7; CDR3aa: CASSVAGYSSHEQYF
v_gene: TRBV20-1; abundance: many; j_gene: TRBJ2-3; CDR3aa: CSLGGDTQYF
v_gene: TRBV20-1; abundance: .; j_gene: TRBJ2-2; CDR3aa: CSAKKTGELFF
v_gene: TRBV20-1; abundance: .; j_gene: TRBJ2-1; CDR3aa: CSARDFDSRSYNEQFF
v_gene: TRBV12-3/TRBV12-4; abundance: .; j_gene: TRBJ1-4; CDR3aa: CASSFVTGLNEKLFF
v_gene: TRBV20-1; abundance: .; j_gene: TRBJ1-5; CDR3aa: CSAIGNQPQHF
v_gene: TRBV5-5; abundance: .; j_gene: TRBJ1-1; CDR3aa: CASSLASVGKGAEAFF